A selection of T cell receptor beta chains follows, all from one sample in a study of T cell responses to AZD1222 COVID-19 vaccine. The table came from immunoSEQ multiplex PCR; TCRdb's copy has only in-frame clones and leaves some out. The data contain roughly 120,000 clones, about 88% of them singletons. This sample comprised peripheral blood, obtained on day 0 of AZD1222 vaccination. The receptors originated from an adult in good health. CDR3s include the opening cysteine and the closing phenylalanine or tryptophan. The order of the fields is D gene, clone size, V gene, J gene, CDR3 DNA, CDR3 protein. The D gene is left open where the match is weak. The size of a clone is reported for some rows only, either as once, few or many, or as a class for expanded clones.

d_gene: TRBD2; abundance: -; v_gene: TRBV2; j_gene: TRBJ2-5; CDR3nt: TGTGCCAGCAGTGGGGAGGGTGCAGAGACCCAGTACTTC; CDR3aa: CASSGEGAETQYF
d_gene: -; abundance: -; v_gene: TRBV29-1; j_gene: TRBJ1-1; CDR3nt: TGCAGCGTTCGTGGGGAATGGGGCACTGAAGCTTTCTTT; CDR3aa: CSVRGEWGTEAFF
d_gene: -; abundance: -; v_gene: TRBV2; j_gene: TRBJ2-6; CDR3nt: TGTGCCAGCAGTGATGGGGTCTCTGGGGCCAACGTCCTGACTTTC; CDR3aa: CASSDGVSGANVLTF
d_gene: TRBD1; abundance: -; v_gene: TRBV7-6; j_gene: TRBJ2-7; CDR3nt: TGTGCCAGCAGCTCGGGAGAGAGGACAGGGAAGTACGAGCAGTACTTC; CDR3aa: CASSSGERTGKYEQYF
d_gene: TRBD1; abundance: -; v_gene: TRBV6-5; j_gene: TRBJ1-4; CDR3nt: TGTGCCAGCAGAGTCCCAGGGGGAGCTAATGAAAAACTGTTTTTT; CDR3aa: CASRVPGGANEKLFF
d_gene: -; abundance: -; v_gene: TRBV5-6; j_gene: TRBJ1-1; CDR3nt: TGTGCCAGCAGCCATCTACAGGGAATGAACACTGAAGCTTTCTTT; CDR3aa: CASSHLQGMNTEAFF
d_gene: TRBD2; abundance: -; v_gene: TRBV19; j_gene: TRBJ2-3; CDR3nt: TGTGCCAGTAGTTTAGCGGGAGCCGATACGCAGTATTTT; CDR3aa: CASSLAGADTQYF
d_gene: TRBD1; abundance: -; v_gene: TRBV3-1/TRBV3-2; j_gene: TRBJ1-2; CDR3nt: TGTGCCAGCAGCCAATGGGACAGACCCTATGGCTACACCTTC; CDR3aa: CASSQWDRPYGYTF
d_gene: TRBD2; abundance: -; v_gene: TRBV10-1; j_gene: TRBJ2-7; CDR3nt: TGCGCCAGCAGTGAGGGTCCACTAGCGGGAGGGCCTAGGGACGAGCAGTACTTC; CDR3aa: CASSEGPLAGGPRDEQYF
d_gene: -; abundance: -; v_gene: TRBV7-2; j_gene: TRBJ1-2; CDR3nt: TGTGCCAGCAGCTTAGGTCGTGACTATGGCTACACCTTC; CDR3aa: CASSLGRDYGYTF
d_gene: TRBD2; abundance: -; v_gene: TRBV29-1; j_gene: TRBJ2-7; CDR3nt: TGCAGCGCTGGGGGGACTAGCAGGATTGAGCAGTACTTC; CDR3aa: CSAGGTSRIEQYF
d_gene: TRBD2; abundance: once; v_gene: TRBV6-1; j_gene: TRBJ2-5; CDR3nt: TGTGCCAGCAGTGAAGCATCGGGGGGGGAGTGGGAGACCCAGTACTTC; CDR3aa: CASSEASGGEWETQYF
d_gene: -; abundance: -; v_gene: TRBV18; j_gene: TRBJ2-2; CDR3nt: TGTGCCAGCTCACCGGGGACTTCGGCGAGGGAGCTGTTTTTT; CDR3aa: CASSPGTSARELFF
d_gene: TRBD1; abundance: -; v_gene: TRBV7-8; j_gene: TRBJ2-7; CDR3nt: TGTGCCAGCAGCTTAGCCTGGACAGGGCAGAACGAGCAGTACTTC; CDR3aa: CASSLAWTGQNEQYF
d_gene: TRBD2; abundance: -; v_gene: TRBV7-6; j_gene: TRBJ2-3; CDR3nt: TGTGCCAGCAGCTTACGTCCGGGAGGGCTCAACACAGATACGCAGTATTTT; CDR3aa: CASSLRPGGLNTDTQYF
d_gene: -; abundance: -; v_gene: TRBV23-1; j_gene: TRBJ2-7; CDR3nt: TGCGCCAGCAGCGCACCCGGGATGGAGCAGTACTTC; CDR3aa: CASSAPGMEQYF
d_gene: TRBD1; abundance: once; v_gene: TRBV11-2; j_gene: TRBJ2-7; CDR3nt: TGTGCCAGCAGCTTAGGTCTCAGGGGGCGCGACGAGCAGTACTTC; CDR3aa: CASSLGLRGRDEQYF
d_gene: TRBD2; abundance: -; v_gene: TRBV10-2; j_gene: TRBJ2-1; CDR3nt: TGCGCCAGCAGTAAGACTAGCGGGCTCTACAATGAGCAGTTCTTC; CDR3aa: CASSKTSGLYNEQFF
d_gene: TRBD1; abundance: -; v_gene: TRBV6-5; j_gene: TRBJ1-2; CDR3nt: TGTGCCAGCAGTTTGGGGACAGCGTATGGCTACACCTTC; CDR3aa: CASSLGTAYGYTF
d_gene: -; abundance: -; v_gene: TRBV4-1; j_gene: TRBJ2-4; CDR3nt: TGCGCCAGCAGCCCCTTCGTCGAAGGCATTCAGTACTTC; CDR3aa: CASSPFVEGIQYF
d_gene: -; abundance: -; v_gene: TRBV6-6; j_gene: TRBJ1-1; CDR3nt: TGTGCCAGCGGGTACAGACAGAACACTGAAGCTTTCTTT; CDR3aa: CASGYRQNTEAFF
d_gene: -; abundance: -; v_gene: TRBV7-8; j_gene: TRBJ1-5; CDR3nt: TGTGCCAGCAGCTTAGAGGTAGCTTCCAATCAGCCCCAGCATTTT; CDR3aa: CASSLEVASNQPQHF
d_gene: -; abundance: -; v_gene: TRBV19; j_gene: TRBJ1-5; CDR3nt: TGTGCCAGTAGTATTAGGAGTAGCAATCAGCCCCAGCATTTT; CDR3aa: CASSIRSSNQPQHF
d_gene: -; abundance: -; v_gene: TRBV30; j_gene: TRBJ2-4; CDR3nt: TGTGCCTGGAGTGTGGCGGCCTTAGGCTACATTCAGTACTTC; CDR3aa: CAWSVAALGYIQYF
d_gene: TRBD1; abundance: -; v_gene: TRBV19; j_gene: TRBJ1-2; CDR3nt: TGTGCCAGTAGTGCTGACAGGGGATTCTATGGCTACACCTTC; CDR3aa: CASSADRGFYGYTF
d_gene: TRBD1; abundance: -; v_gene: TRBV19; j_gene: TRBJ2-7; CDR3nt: TGTGCCAGTAGTTCCGGGACAGGCCACGAGCAGTACTTC; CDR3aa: CASSSGTGHEQYF
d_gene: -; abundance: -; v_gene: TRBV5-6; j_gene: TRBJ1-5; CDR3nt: TGTGCCAGCAGCTCCTACCTTGCAGCACCCAATCAGCCCCAGCATTTT; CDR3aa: CASSSYLAAPNQPQHF
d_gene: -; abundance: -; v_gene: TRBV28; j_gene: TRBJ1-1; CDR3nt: TGTGCCAGCAGAAGATTGAACACTGAAGCTTTCTTT; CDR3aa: CASRRLNTEAFF
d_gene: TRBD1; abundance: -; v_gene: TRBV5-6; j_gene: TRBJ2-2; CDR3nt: TGTGCCAGCAGCTTGAGAGGGGGCTCCGGGGAGCTGTTTTTT; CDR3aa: CASSLRGGSGELFF
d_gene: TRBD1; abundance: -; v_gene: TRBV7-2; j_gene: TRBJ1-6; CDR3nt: TGTGCCAGCAGCAAAAGGGAGGGGGCAGGGTCACCCCTCCACTTT; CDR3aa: CASSKREGAGSPLHF
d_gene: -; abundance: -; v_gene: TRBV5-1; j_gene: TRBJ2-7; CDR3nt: TGCGCCAGCAGCTTGGGGCAGGGCCGACTCTCCTACGAGCAGTACTTC; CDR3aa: CASSLGQGRLSYEQYF
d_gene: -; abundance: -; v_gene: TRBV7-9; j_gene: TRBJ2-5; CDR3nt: TGTGCCAGCAGCCCCACCCGGGCCCTCCAAGAGACCCAGTACTTC; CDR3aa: CASSPTRALQETQYF
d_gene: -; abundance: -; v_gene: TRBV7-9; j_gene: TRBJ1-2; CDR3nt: TGTGCCAGCAGCTCTCCGGGGTCCCCAGGCCTGCCCACCTTC; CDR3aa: CASSSPGSPGLPTF
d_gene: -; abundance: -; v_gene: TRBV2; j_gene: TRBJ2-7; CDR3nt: TGTGCCAGCACTGAGACAGGCGAGCAGTACTTC; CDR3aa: CASTETGEQYF
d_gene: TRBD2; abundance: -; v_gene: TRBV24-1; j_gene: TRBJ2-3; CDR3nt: TGTGCCACCGTCGGCCCTCTAGCGGGAGGCCCAGATACGCAGTATTTT; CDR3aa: CATVGPLAGGPDTQYF
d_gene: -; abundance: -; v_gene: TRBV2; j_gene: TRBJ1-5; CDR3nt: TGTGCCAGCAGCGCTGATCAGCCCCAGCATTTT; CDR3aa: CASSADQPQHF
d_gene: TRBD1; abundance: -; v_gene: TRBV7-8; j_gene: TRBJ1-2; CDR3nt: TGTGCCAGCAGCTTAGAGGGACAGTTCTATGGCTACACCTTC; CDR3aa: CASSLEGQFYGYTF
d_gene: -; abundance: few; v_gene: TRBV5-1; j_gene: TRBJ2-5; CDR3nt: TGCGCCAGCAGCTTTGTCGGCGTCAGTCAAGAGACCCAGTACTTC; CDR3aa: CASSFVGVSQETQYF
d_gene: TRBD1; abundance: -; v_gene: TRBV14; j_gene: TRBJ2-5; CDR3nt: TGTGCCAGCAGCGAAGACAGGGGCCAAGAGACCCAGTACTTC; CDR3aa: CASSEDRGQETQYF
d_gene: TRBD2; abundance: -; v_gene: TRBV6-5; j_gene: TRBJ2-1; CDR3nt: TGTGCCAGCTCCCCCCGAGGACTAGCGGGAGGGCGGAACTTCTTC; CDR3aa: CASSPRGLAGGRNFF